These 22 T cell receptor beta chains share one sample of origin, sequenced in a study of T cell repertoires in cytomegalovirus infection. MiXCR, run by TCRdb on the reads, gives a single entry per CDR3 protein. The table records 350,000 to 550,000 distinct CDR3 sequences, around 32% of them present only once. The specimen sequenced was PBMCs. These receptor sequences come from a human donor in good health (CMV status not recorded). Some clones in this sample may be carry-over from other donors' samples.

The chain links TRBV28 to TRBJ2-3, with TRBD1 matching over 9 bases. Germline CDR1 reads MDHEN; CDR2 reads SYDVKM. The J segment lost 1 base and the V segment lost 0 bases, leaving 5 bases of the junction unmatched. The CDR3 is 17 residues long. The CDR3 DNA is TGTGCCAGCAGTTTATGGACGGGACAGGGAGGCACAGATACGCAGTATTTT. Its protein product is CASSLWTGQGGTDTQYF.

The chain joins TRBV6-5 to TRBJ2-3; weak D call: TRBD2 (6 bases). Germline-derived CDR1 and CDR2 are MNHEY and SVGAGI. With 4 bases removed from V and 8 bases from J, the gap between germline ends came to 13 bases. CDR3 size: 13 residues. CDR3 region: CASSSGTRVTQYF. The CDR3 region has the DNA TGTGCCAGCAGTTCCGGGACTCGGGTTACGCAGTATTTT.

The CDR3 DNA reads TGTGCCACCAGCAGAGATCCGAATGGCCCGAACGGGATAGCGGGGGAGCTGTTTTTT. Protein sequence: CATSRDPNGPNGIAGELFF. This sequence joins TRBV15 and TRBJ2-2; possible D gene TRBD2, 5 bases. V gave up 0 bases and J gave up 8 bases, with 25 bases separating them. The germline gives CDR1 LNHNV, CDR2 YYDKDF (reference sequence). The CDR3 is 19 residues long.

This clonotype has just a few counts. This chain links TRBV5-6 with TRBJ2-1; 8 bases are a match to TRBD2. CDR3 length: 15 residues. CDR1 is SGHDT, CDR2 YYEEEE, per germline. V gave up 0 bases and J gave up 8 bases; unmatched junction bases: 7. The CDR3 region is CASSLGGLATDEQFF. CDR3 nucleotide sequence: TGTGCCAGCAGCTTGGGTGGACTAGCTACGGATGAGCAGTTCTTC. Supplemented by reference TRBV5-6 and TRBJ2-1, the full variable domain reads DAGVTQSPTHLIKTRGQQVTLRCSPKSGHDTVSWYQQALGQGPQFIFQYYEEEERQRGNFPDRFSGHQFPNYSSELNVNALLLGDSALYLCASSLGGLATDEQFFGPGTRLTVL.

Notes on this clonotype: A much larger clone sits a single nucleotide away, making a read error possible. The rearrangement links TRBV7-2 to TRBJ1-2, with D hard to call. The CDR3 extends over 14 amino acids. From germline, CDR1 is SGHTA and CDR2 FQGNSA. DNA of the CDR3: TGTGCCAGCAGCCCTAAGCCCGGTCACTATGGCTACCCCTTC. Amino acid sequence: CASSPKPGHYGYPF.

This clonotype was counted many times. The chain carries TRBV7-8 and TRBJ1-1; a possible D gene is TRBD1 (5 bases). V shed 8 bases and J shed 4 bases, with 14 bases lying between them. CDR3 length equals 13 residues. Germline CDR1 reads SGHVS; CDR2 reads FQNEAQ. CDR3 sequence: CASDRGSGTEAFF. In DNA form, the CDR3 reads TGTGCCAGCGATAGGGGATCTGGCACTGAAGCTTTCTTT. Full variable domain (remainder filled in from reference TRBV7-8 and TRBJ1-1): GAGVSQSPRYKVAKRGQDVALRCDPISGHVSLFWYQQALGQGPEFLTYFQNEAQLDKSGLPSDRFFAERPEGSVSTLKIQRTQQEDSAVYLCASDRGSGTEAFFGQGTRLTVV.

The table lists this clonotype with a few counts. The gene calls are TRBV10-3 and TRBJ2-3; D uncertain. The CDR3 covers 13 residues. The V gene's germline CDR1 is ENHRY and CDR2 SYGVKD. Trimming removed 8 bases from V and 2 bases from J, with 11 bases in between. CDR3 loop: CAISRSNTDTQYF. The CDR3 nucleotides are TGTGCCATCTCACGCTCCAACACAGATACGCAGTATTTT.

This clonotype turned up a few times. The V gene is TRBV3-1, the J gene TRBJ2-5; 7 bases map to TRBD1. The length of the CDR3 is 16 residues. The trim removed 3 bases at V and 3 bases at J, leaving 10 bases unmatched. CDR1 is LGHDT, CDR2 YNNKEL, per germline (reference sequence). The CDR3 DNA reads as TGTGCCAGCAGCCATTTTCGAGGGACAGAGAAAGAGACCCAGTACTTC. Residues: CASSHFRGTEKETQYF.

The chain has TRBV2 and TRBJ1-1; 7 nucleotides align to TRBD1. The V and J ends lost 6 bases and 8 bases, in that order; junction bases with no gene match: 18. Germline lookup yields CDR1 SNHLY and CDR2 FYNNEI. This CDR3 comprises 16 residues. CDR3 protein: CASSHPPGQNMFEAFF. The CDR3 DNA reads TGTGCCAGCAGCCACCCCCCGGGACAGAATATGTTCGAAGCTTTCTTT.

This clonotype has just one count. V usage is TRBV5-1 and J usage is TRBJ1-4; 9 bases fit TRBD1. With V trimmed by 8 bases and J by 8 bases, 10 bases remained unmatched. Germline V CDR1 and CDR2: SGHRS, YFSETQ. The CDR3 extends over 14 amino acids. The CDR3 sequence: CASHGTGIGEKLFF. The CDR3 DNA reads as TGCGCCAGTCACGGGACAGGGATTGGAGAAAAACTGTTTTTT.

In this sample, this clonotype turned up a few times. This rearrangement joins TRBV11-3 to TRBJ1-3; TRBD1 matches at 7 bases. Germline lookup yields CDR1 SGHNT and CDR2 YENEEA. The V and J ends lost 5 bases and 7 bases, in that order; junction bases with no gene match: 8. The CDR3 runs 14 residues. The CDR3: CASSPSGQSNTIYF. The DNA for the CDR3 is TGTGCCAGCAGCCCATCGGGACAGTCTAACACCATATATTTT.

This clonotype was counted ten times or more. The CDR3 loop reads CASGMGVEAFF. CDR3 nucleotide sequence: TGTGCCAGCGGGATGGGCGTTGAAGCTTTCTTT. The chain couples TRBV6-6 to TRBJ1-1; D is unresolved. The CDR3 covers 11 residues. Trimming took off 8 bases at V and 7 bases at J, with 11 bases between the two ends. Germline V CDR1 and CDR2: MNHNY, SVGAGI (reference sequence).

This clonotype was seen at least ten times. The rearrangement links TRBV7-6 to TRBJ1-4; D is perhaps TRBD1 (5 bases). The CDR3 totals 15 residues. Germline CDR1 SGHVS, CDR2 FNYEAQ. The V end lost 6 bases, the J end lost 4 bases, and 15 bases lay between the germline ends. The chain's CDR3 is CASSPTGFDNEKLFF. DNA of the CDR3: TGTGCCAGCAGTCCAACAGGCTTCGATAATGAAAAACTGTTTTTT.

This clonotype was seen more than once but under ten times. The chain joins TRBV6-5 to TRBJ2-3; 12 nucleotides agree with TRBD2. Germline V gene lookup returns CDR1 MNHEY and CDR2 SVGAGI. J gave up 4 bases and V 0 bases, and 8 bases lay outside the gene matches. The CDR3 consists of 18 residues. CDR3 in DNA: TGTGCCAGCAGTTACTCGATTTCTAGCGGGGGGGCACCAGATACGCAGTATTTT. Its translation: CASSYSISSGGAPDTQYF.

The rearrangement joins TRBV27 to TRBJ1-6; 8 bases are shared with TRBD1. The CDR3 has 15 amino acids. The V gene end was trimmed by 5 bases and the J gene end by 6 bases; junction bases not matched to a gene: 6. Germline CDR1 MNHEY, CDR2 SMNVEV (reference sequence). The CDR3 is CASSPRQGPNSPLHF. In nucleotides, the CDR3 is TGTGCCAGCAGTCCCAGACAGGGGCCTAATTCACCCCTCCACTTT.

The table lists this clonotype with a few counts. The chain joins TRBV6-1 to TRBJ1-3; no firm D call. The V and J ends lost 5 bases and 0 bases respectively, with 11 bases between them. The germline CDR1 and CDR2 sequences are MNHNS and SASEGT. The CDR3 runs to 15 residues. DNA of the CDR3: TGTGCCAGCAGTTACGAACGGATCTCTGGAAACACCATATATTTT. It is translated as CASSYERISGNTIYF.

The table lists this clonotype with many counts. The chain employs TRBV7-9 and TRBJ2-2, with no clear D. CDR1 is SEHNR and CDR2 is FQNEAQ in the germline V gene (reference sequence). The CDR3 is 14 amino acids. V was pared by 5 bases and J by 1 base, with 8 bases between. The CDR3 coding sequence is TGTGCCAGCAGCGTGACGGTGAACACCGGGGAGCTGTTTTTT. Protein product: CASSVTVNTGELFF.

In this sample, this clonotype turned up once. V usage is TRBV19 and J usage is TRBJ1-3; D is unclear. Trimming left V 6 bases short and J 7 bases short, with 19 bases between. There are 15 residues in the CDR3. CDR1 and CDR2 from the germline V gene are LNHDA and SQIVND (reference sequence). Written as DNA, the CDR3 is TGTGCCAGTAGCCCTACGAGGGTTACACCGAACACCATATATTTT. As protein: CASSPTRVTPNTIYF.

CDR3 nucleotide sequence: TGCGCCAGCAGCCAAGATTCCCACAGCAACTATGGCTACACCTTC. The encoded protein is CASSQDSHSNYGYTF. The J gene is TRBJ1-2, the V gene TRBV4-1; no firm D call. This CDR3 spans 15 amino acids. The V gene's germline CDR1 is MGHRA and CDR2 YSYEKL. V shed 0 bases and J shed 2 bases, with 10 bases lying between them.

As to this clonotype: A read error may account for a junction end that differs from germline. Here the CDR3 reads CARSLVGQSSSYNEQFF. The CDR3 region has the DNA TGTGCCAGGAGCTTAGTTGGTCAGTCCAGCTCCTACAATGAGCAGTTCTTC. The chain recombines TRBV7-8 with TRBJ2-1; D call uncertain. The CDR3 spans 17 residues. Germline assignment: CDR1 SGHVS and CDR2 FQNEAQ.

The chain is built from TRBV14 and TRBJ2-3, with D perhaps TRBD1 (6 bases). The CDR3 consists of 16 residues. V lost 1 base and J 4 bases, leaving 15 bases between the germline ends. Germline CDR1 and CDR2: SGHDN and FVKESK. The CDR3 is CASSQGGQPRADTQYF. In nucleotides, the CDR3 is TGTGCCAGCAGCCAAGGCGGACAGCCCAGGGCAGATACGCAGTATTTT. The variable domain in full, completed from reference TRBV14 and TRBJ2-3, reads EAGVTQFPSHSVIEKGQTVTLRCDPISGHDNLYWYRRVMGKEIKFLLHFVKESKQDESGMPNNRFLAERTGGTYSTLKVQPAELEDSGVYFCASSQGGQPRADTQYFGPGTRLTVL.

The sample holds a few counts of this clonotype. Written as DNA, the CDR3 is TGTGCCAGCAGCCACGGACGGGACACAGCTAGCACAGATACGCAGTATTTT. It translates to CASSHGRDTASTDTQYF. The chain links TRBV11-2 to TRBJ2-3; D may be TRBD1 (6 bases). CDR1 is SGHAT and CDR2 is FQNNGV in the germline V gene. The V gene lost 5 bases and the J gene lost 0 bases, with 18 bases spanning the gap. This CDR3 is built from 17 residues.